The 4 T cell receptor beta chains below were found in one sample sequenced in a study of T cell responses to AZD1222 COVID-19 vaccine. Sequencing used immunoSEQ multiplex PCR; TCRdb keeps in-frame clones, though not all of them. The table lists roughly 150,000 clones, approximately 94% of them singletons. Sequences were derived from peripheral blood, sampled 28 days after the second AZD1222 dose. The source is an adult who received the AZD1222 COVID-19 vaccine.

The CDR3 DNA reads TGTGCCAGTACCACACCAGGGGCGGGTAGTCAGCCCCAGCATTTT. Its protein product is CASTTPGAGSQPQHF. The chain recombines TRBV19 with TRBJ1-5; TRBD1 might be the D (6 bases). This CDR3 has 15 residues. The germline V and J ends were trimmed by 7 bases and 6 bases, with 19 bases remaining between them. Germline assignment: CDR1 LNHDA and CDR2 SQIVND (reference sequence). The full variable domain, with the rest looked up from reference TRBV19 and TRBJ1-5, is DGGITQSPKYLFRKEGQNVTLSCEQNLNHDAMYWYRQDPGQGLRLIYYSQIVNDFQKGDIAEGYSVSREKKESFPLTVTSAQKNPTAFYLCASTTPGAGSQPQHFGDGTRLSIL.

The V and J genes are TRBV6-5 and TRBJ2-5; maybe TRBD1 (6 bases). The CDR3 loop spans 13 amino acids. Trimming cost V 4 bases and J 5 bases, with 11 bases left between them. Germline CDR1 MNHEY, CDR2 SVGAGI. The CDR3 spells CASSSSGGETQYF. The CDR3 coding sequence is TGTGCCAGCAGTTCTTCTGGGGGCGAGACCCAGTACTTC.

The chain links TRBV28 to TRBJ2-7; D is uncertain. The germline CDR1 and CDR2 sequences are MDHEN and SYDVKM. The CDR3 covers 11 residues. Trimming took 6 bases from V and 4 from J, leaving 7 bases between them. CDR3 nucleotide sequence: TGTGCCAGCAGCTTCCAATACGAGCAGTACTTC. Translating it yields CASSFQYEQYF.

The chain joins TRBV24-1 to TRBJ2-7, with D hard to call. The CDR3 totals 14 residues. Trimming stripped 5 bases from V and 4 bases from J, with 14 bases between. Germline V gene lookup returns CDR1 KGHDR and CDR2 SFDVKD. CDR3 sequence (DNA): TGTGCCACCAGTGGGGTAGTCCCCCCATACGAGCAGTACTTC. Translation gives CATSGVVPPYEQYF.